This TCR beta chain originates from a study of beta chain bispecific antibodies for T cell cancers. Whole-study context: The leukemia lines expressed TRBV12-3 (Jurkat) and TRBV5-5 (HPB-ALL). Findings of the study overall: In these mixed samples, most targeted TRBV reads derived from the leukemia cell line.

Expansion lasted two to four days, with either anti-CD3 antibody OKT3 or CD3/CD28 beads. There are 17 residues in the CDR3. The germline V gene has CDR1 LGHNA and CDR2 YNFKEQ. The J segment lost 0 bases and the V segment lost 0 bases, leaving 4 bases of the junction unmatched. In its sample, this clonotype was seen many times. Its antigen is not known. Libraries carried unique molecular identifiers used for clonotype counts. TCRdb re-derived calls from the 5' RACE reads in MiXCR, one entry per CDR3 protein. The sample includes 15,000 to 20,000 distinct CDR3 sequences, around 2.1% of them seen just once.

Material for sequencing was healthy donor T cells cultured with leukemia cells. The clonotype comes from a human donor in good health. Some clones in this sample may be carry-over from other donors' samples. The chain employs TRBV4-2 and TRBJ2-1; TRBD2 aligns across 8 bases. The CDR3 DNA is TGTGCCAGCAGCCAAGATTTTAGCGGGAACTCCTACAATGAGCAGTTCTTC. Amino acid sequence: CASSQDFSGNSYNEQFF.